These 23 T cell receptor beta chains came from one sample sequenced in a study of T cell clones after liver transplantation. Generated by immunoSEQ multiplex PCR, the TCRdb table keeps only in-frame clones and is missing some. This sample has around 97,000 clones, with about 86% found just once. The source material was CD4+ T cells from blood, sampled around 44 months after liver transplant. The receptors were gathered from a human patient who received a liver transplant. The graft donor may account for some of the T cells.

This chain connects TRBV9 to TRBJ2-3; the D gene could be TRBD1 or TRBD2 (5 bases each). With 3 bases removed from V and 3 bases from J, the gap between germline ends came to 14 bases. CDR1 is SGDLS, CDR2 YYNGEE, per germline. This CDR3 comprises 15 residues. This CDR3 is CASSDRDLRTDTQYF. The DNA for the CDR3 is TGTGCCAGCAGCGACCGGGACCTCAGGACAGATACGCAGTATTTT.

About this clone: Other DNA sequences in this specimen translate into the identical CDR3. The chain links TRBV7-9 to TRBJ2-7; tentatively, D is TRBD1 or TRBD2 (5 bases each). The CDR3 extends over 13 amino acids. CDR1 is SEHNR and CDR2 is FQNEAQ in the germline V gene (reference sequence). The V and J ends lost 4 bases and 3 bases respectively, with 10 bases between them. As DNA, the CDR3 is TGTGCCAGCAGCTCGGGACGGATCTACGAGCAGTACTTC. It yields the protein CASSSGRIYEQYF.

The chain is built from TRBV28 and TRBJ1-1, with 7 positions matching TRBD1. V lost 6 bases, J lost 4 bases, and 11 bases stayed unmatched. This CDR3 contains 15 residues. Germline values: CDR1 MDHEN, CDR2 SYDVKM. DNA for the CDR3: TGTGCCAGCAGATACCCGGACAGGTTCGGCACTGAAGCTTTCTTT. Encoded protein: CASRYPDRFGTEAFF.

This clone has just one count. J is TRBJ1-4 and V is TRBV19, with unresolved D. V lost 10 bases, J lost 8 bases, and 14 bases lay in between. Germline CDR1 and CDR2: LNHDA and SQIVND (reference sequence). The CDR3 runs to 12 residues. The DNA of the CDR3 is TGTGCCACCACTCTGGCAGAAGAAAAACTGTTTTTT. Protein sequence: CATTLAEEKLFF.

The genes are TRBV6-5 and TRBJ2-7; D may be TRBD2 (5 bases). Trimming left V 0 bases short and J 4 bases short, with 13 bases between. Looked up from germline, CDR1 is MNHEY and CDR2 is SVGAGI. The CDR3 has 15 amino acids. Here the CDR3 DNA reads TGTGCCAGCAGTTACTCGCTGACCCCGGGGTACGAGCAGTACTTC. This sequence encodes CASSYSLTPGYEQYF.

The chain links TRBV18 to TRBJ1-3; no clear D gene. Trimming cost V 4 bases and J 0 bases, with 13 bases left between them. The CDR3 has 16 amino acids. Germline-derived CDR1 and CDR2 are KGHSH and LQKENI. This CDR3 reads CASSHGVGISGNTIYF. The CDR3 nucleotides are TGTGCCAGCTCACATGGAGTGGGGATCTCTGGAAACACCATATATTTT.

V is TRBV19 and J is TRBJ2-7; 7 positions match TRBD1. The CDR3 covers 13 residues. V was clipped by 6 bases and J by 3 bases; unmatched bases: 5. The germline V gene encodes CDR1 LNHDA and CDR2 SQIVND (reference sequence). Here the CDR3 reads CASSRDSNYEQYF. The CDR3 DNA reads as TGTGCCAGTAGCCGGGACAGCAACTACGAGCAGTACTTC.

The chain has TRBV19 and TRBJ1-5; D call uncertain. The germline V gene encodes CDR1 LNHDA and CDR2 SQIVND (reference sequence). This CDR3 spans 13 amino acids. V was clipped by 2 bases and J by 7 bases, with 9 bases between them. The CDR3 reads CASSISQNQPQHF. The CDR3 coding sequence is TGTGCCAGTAGTATAAGCCAGAACCAGCCCCAGCATTTT. Variable domain in full (rest from reference TRBV19 and TRBJ1-5): DGGITQSPKYLFRKEGQNVTLSCEQNLNHDAMYWYRQDPGQGLRLIYYSQIVNDFQKGDIAEGYSVSREKKESFPLTVTSAQKNPTAFYLCASSISQNQPQHFGDGTRLSIL.

The gene calls are TRBV5-1 and TRBJ1-6; D is undetermined. The V gene lost 0 bases and the J gene lost 9 bases, with 10 bases spanning the gap. The germline V gene encodes CDR1 SGHRS and CDR2 YFSETQ. The CDR3 spans 14 residues. In nucleotides, the CDR3 is TGCGCCAGCAGCTTGGAAGTGGAGGGTTCACCCCTCCACTTT. The encoded protein is CASSLEVEGSPLHF.

The rearrangement uses TRBV2 and TRBJ2-7, with 9 bases fitting TRBD1. The V and J ends lost 6 bases and 8 bases, in that order; junction bases with no gene match: 8. The CDR3 loop spans 13 amino acids. The germline V gene has CDR1 SNHLY and CDR2 FYNNEI. CDR3 in amino acids: CASRDRGSGKQYF. CDR3 in DNA: TGTGCCAGCAGGGACAGGGGTTCGGGCAAGCAGTACTTC. The complete variable domain, with remaining parts taken from reference TRBV2 and TRBJ2-7, reads EPEVTQTPSHQVTQMGQEVILRCVPISNHLYFYWYRQILGQKVEFLVSFYNNEISEKSEIFDDQFSVERPDGSNFTLKIRSTKLEDSAMYFCASRDRGSGKQYFGPGTRLTVT.

V usage is TRBV12-5 and J usage is TRBJ2-3; possibly TRBD1 or TRBD2 for D (6 bases each). CDR3 length equals 16 residues. CDR1 is LGHNT and CDR2 is FRNRAP in the germline V gene. V dropped 4 bases and J dropped 2 bases, with 16 bases sitting between them. The CDR3 loop reads CASGSPARGATDTQYF. CDR3 DNA: TGTGCTAGTGGTTCCCCCGCTAGGGGGGCCACAGATACGCAGTATTTT. The whole variable domain, remainder taken from reference TRBV12-5 and TRBJ2-3, is DARVTQTPRHKVTEMGQEVTMRCQPILGHNTVFWYRQTMMQGLELLAYFRNRAPLDDSGMPKDRFSAEMPDATLATLKIQPSEPRDSAVYFCASGSPARGATDTQYFGPGTRLTVL.

This rearrangement joins TRBV19 to TRBJ1-1, with D possibly being TRBD1 (6 bases). V lost 5 bases to trimming and J lost 4 bases, with 17 bases between them. The germline gives CDR1 LNHDA, CDR2 SQIVND (reference sequence). The CDR3 runs to 15 residues. The CDR3: CASSLSPRGRTEAFF. CDR3 coding DNA: TGTGCCAGTAGTCTGTCCCCCAGGGGTCGCACTGAAGCTTTCTTT.

This chain links TRBV5-1 with TRBJ2-5; 10 nucleotides align to TRBD2. With V trimmed by 9 bases and J by 3 bases, 8 bases remained unmatched. CDR3 length: 14 residues. Germline V CDR1 and CDR2: SGHRS, YFSETQ. The CDR3 loop reads CATQQRGGEETQYF. For the CDR3, the DNA is TGCGCCACCCAACAGCGGGGGGGCGAAGAGACCCAGTACTTC.

The chain joins TRBV7-9 to TRBJ2-5, with TRBD1 matching over 11 bases. Germline CDR1 SEHNR, CDR2 FQNEAQ (reference sequence). This CDR3 is 15 amino acids long. Trimming at V came to 5 bases and at J to 7 bases, leaving 9 bases not matched to a gene. Here the CDR3 reads CASSLGQGALGTQYF. CDR3 DNA sequence: TGTGCCAGCAGCCTCGGACAGGGGGCGCTCGGGACCCAGTACTTC.

The chain combines TRBV5-4 with TRBJ2-3, with D maybe TRBD2 (7 bases). V gave up 0 bases and J gave up 2 bases, with 13 bases separating them. The CDR3 contains 16 residues. The germline gives CDR1 SGHNT, CDR2 YYREEE (reference sequence). The CDR3 region has the DNA TGTGCCAGCAGCTTGGACTCGCGGGGGCTCACAGATACGCAGTATTTT. Its translation: CASSLDSRGLTDTQYF.

The CDR3 coding sequence is TGTGCCAGCAGCTCTGACAGGGGGCTTAGGGATGAGCAGTTCTTC. The encoded protein is CASSSDRGLRDEQFF. V gene TRBV7-9 combines with J gene TRBJ2-1, with TRBD1 matching over 10 bases. The CDR3 runs 15 residues. Germline V gene sequence: CDR1 SEHNR, CDR2 FQNEAQ (reference sequence). Germline trimming cut 4 bases from V and 8 bases from J; bases unmatched to any gene: 8.

The V call is TRBV19, the J call TRBJ1-5; D gene ambiguous. CDR3 length: 15 residues. Germline CDR1 and CDR2: LNHDA and SQIVND (reference sequence). V lost 3 bases and J 0 bases, leaving 9 bases between the germline ends. This CDR3 is CASSMAFYSNQPQHF. The DNA of the CDR3 is TGTGCCAGTAGTATGGCATTTTATAGCAATCAGCCCCAGCATTTT.

The chain combines TRBV9 with TRBJ2-3; D is ambiguous. The germline gives CDR1 SGDLS, CDR2 YYNGEE. This CDR3 is 12 amino acids long. The V end lost 3 bases, the J end lost 7 bases, and 9 bases lay between the germline ends. This chain's CDR3 is CASSEIRNTQYF. CDR3 nucleotide sequence: TGTGCCAGCAGCGAAATTCGTAATACGCAGTATTTT.

The chain uses TRBV15 and TRBJ1-2; the match to TRBD1 covers 7 bases. Germline loops: CDR1 LNHNV, CDR2 YYDKDF (reference sequence). After removal of 2 bases from V and 6 bases from J, the junction contained 6 bases not matched to a gene. CDR3 length: 14 residues. In nucleotides, the CDR3 is TGTGCCACCAGCAGAATACAGGGGACCGATGGCTACACCTTC. This encodes CATSRIQGTDGYTF.

V is TRBV30 and J is TRBJ2-2; a weak D match, TRBD1 (6 bases). Per germline, CDR1 GTSNPN and CDR2 SVGIG (reference sequence). The length of the CDR3 is 16 residues. Trimming removed 0 bases from V and 4 bases from J, with 15 bases in between. CDR3 loop: CAWSVLGGSVTGELFF. Here the CDR3 DNA reads TGTGCCTGGAGTGTACTTGGGGGCTCGGTCACCGGGGAGCTGTTTTTT.

The V gene is TRBV2, the J gene TRBJ2-1; 7 nucleotides align to TRBD2. The CDR3 consists of 16 residues. The germline V gene has CDR1 SNHLY and CDR2 FYNNEI. CDR3 residues: CDFGREIGNSGNEQFF. Written as DNA, the CDR3 is TGTGACTTCGGGCGGGAGATCGGAAATTCAGGTAATGAGCAGTTCTTC.

The rearrangement uses TRBV28 and TRBJ2-1; D remains ambiguous. V lost 5 bases and J lost 9, with 14 bases in between. The CDR3 is 13 amino acids. The germline CDR1 and CDR2 sequences are MDHEN and SYDVKM. The DNA for the CDR3 is TGTGCCAGCAGTCCACCTCGGGTAGGTGAGCAGTTCTTC. Its protein is CASSPPRVGEQFF.

The gene calls are TRBV7-9 and TRBJ1-2; D perhaps matches TRBD1 (5 bases). The CDR3 loop spans 16 amino acids. V shed 4 bases and J shed 6 bases, with 21 bases lying between them. Germline CDR1 and CDR2: SEHNR and FQNEAQ (reference sequence). The CDR3 sequence is CASSSLYPGVPDGYTF. The CDR3, as DNA: TGTGCCAGCAGCTCCCTTTACCCGGGGGTACCTGATGGCTACACCTTC.